A single sample gave rise to the 24 T cell receptor beta chains below, sequenced in a study of OX40 agonist ivuxolimab in advanced cancers. Libraries were prepared through the immunoSEQ multiplex PCR assay. The table comes from immuneACCESS by way of TCRdb, which keeps in-frame sequences with V and J called. Part of the clones is missing from these tables; in studies checked, under half for an unresolved V gene and the rest for unknown reasons. For this sample there are about 48,000 clones; about 83% appear just once. The top ten clonotypes cover approximately 1.2% of the sample. The sample was CD4+ or CD8+ T cells sorted from blood, taken in a trial of the OX40 agonist ivuxolimab. These receptors were collected from an adult with an advanced solid tumor such as melanoma, head and neck, liver or kidney cancer.

This chain uses TRBV5-1 with TRBJ2-7, with a weak D call TRBD2 (7 bases). Deletions cut 2 bases from V and 4 bases from J, with 10 bases between. The CDR3 has 13 amino acids. Germline CDR1 is SGHRS and CDR2 is YFSETQ. CDR3 amino acids: CASSFGGAYEQYF. The CDR3, as DNA: TGCGCCAGCAGCTTTGGGGGGGCGTACGAGCAGTACTTC.

The J gene is TRBJ2-2, the V gene TRBV7-6; 9 positions agree with TRBD1. Germline V lookup: CDR1 SGHVS, CDR2 FNYEAQ. The CDR3 has 16 residues. The J segment lost 4 bases and the V segment lost 5 bases, leaving 8 bases of the junction unmatched. CDR3 DNA sequence: TGTGCCAGCAGCCGGACAGGGGCAACTGTCACCGGGGAGCTGTTTTTT. Translating it yields CASSRTGATVTGELFF.

The sample holds a few counts of this clone. V gene TRBV6-1 combines with J gene TRBJ1-6; weak D call: TRBD1 (5 bases). V shed 3 bases and J shed 5 bases, with 8 bases lying between them. The germline V gene encodes CDR1 MNHNS and CDR2 SASEGT. There are 14 residues in the CDR3. In DNA form, the CDR3 reads TGTGCCAGCAGTGAGCGCAGGGATAATTCACCCCTCCACTTT. It is translated as CASSERRDNSPLHF.

The rearrangement uses TRBV5-1 and TRBJ2-1; D is perhaps TRBD1 (5 bases). The CDR3 is 14 residues long. V lost 0 bases and J 5 bases, leaving 9 bases between the germline ends. The germline CDR1 and CDR2 sequences are SGHRS and YFSETQ. The CDR3 region has the DNA TGCGCCAGCAGCTTGGGAGCAGGGCACAATGAGCAGTTCTTC. Protein product: CASSLGAGHNEQFF.

This chain links TRBV4-2 with TRBJ2-4; 11 nucleotides align to TRBD1. CDR3 length: 15 residues. Germline V gives CDR1 LGHNA, CDR2 YNFKEQ. Unmatched junction bases numbered 6, after V lost 5 bases and J lost 6 bases. The CDR3 is CASSKSGTGGNIQYF. DNA of the CDR3: TGTGCCAGCAGCAAATCCGGGACAGGGGGAAACATTCAGTACTTC.

This chain uses TRBV7-2 with TRBJ1-1; D unclear. Trimming left V 2 bases short and J 6 bases short, with 13 bases between. CDR1 is SGHTA, CDR2 FQGNSA, per germline. This CDR3 comprises 14 residues. The CDR3 coding sequence is TGTGCCAGCAGCTTAATAGGTATACGCGCTGAAGCTTTCTTT. Translation: CASSLIGIRAEAFF.

The chain couples TRBV7-8 to TRBJ2-1, with 8 bases identical to TRBD2. CDR1 and CDR2 from the germline V gene are SGHVS and FQNEAQ. This CDR3 has 18 amino acids. With V trimmed by 2 bases and J by 0 bases, 9 bases remained unmatched. CDR3 loop: CASSLSFSGGSSYNEQFF. The CDR3 DNA reads as TGTGCCAGCAGCTTAAGTTTCAGCGGGGGCTCCTCCTACAATGAGCAGTTCTTC.

This clone was picked up one time. The gene calls are TRBV10-3 and TRBJ1-1; D might be TRBD1 (6 bases). CDR3 length: 13 amino acids. Trimming left V 3 bases short and J 10 bases short, with 15 bases between. CDR1 is ENHRY and CDR2 is SYGVKD in the germline V gene. Here the CDR3 DNA reads TGTGCCATCAGTGACGGGACACCCTCAGGAGCTTTCTTT. The encoded protein is CAISDGTPSGAFF.

This chain joins TRBV19 and TRBJ1-4; TRBD1 aligns across 8 bases. The ends lost 4 bases at V and 5 bases at J; junction bases unmatched: 6. This CDR3 contains 15 residues. Germline V lookup: CDR1 LNHDA, CDR2 SQIVND (reference sequence). CDR3 residues: CASSKTGVENEKLFF. CDR3 coding DNA: TGTGCCAGTAGTAAGACAGGGGTCGAGAATGAAAAACTGTTTTTT.

This chain links TRBV20-1 with TRBJ2-1; unclear D gene. Trimming took off 6 bases at V and 10 bases at J, with 13 bases between the two ends. This CDR3 has 11 amino acids. Germline V gene data show CDR1 as DFQATT and CDR2 as SNEGSKA (reference sequence). The CDR3: CSAPRAREQFF. In DNA form, the CDR3 reads TGCAGTGCGCCACGGGCGAGGGAGCAGTTCTTC.

The rearrangement links TRBV19 to TRBJ1-1; the D is unclear. The CDR3 has 12 residues. CDR1 and CDR2 (germline): LNHDA, SQIVND (reference sequence). Between the trimmed V and J ends, which lost 5 bases and 4 bases, there was a span of 8 bases. Here the CDR3 DNA reads TGTGCCAGTAGTGTGAGGAGCACTGAAGCTTTCTTT. Translating gives CASSVRSTEAFF.

The V call is TRBV2, the J call TRBJ2-7; 11 bases agree with TRBD1. The CDR3 runs to 15 residues. Germline V gene data show CDR1 as SNHLY and CDR2 as FYNNEI. The V segment lost 7 bases and the J segment 3 bases; nucleotides outside the gene matches: 8. CDR3 loop: CASKTGTGGIYEQYF. Written as DNA, the CDR3 is TGTGCCAGCAAGACCGGGACAGGGGGGATCTACGAGCAGTACTTC.

This chain joins TRBV5-1 and TRBJ2-2; no clear D gene. The germline gives CDR1 SGHRS, CDR2 YFSETQ. Trimming took off 4 bases at V and 6 bases at J, with 19 bases between the two ends. This CDR3 has 16 residues. This CDR3 reads CASSPLAESGAGELFF. In nucleotides, the CDR3 is TGCGCCAGCAGCCCGTTAGCAGAGTCTGGGGCCGGGGAGCTGTTTTTT.

The chain joins TRBV29-1 to TRBJ2-1; possibly TRBD1 for D (6 bases). The CDR3 has 13 amino acids. The germline V gene encodes CDR1 SQVTM and CDR2 ANQGSEA. Between the trimmed V and J ends, which lost 3 bases and 3 bases, there was a span of 9 bases. The CDR3 bases are TGCAGCGTTGAGGGACACAGCTACAATGAGCAGTTCTTC. Translating it yields CSVEGHSYNEQFF.

This chain uses TRBV29-1 with TRBJ1-2; 8 positions match TRBD1. Germline V lookup: CDR1 SQVTM, CDR2 ANQGSEA. J was trimmed by 4 bases and V by 4 bases; bases with no gene match: 14. The CDR3 has 16 amino acids. The CDR3 nucleotides read TGCAGCGTTGCATCCGCAGGGGGCGCCAGCGGCTATGGCTACACCTTC. It encodes CSVASAGGASGYGYTF.

This clone was counted between two and nine times. This chain joins TRBV11-2 and TRBJ1-2, with D perhaps TRBD1 (6 bases). The CDR3 spans 15 residues. CDR1 SGHAT and CDR2 FQNNGV come from the germline V gene. Trimming pared 3 bases from V and 0 bases from J, leaving 11 bases between. The CDR3 protein is CASSLTGSPNYGYTF. CDR3 DNA: TGTGCCAGCAGCTTGACAGGCAGTCCTAACTATGGCTACACCTTC.

This clone was seen a single time. The J gene is TRBJ2-3, the V gene TRBV7-2; TRBD2 agrees at 8 bases. The CDR3 length is 15 residues. Germline CDR1 reads SGHTA; CDR2 reads FQGNSA. V lost 2 bases, J lost 4 bases, and 5 bases stayed unmatched. CDR3 sequence: CASSLRSGGSDTQYF. DNA of the CDR3: TGTGCCAGCAGCTTACGGAGCGGGGGATCAGATACGCAGTATTTT.

This chain uses TRBV5-1 with TRBJ2-2; D is possibly TRBD2 (5 bases). This CDR3 is 14 amino acids long. Germline lookup yields CDR1 SGHRS and CDR2 YFSETQ. With 1 base removed from V and 1 base from J, the gap between germline ends came to 5 bases. CDR3 residues: CASSLRGNTGELFF. The DNA for the CDR3 is TGCGCCAGCAGCTTGCGGGGGAACACCGGGGAGCTGTTTTTT.

This chain connects TRBV18 to TRBJ2-6, with D unclear. This CDR3 has 16 amino acids. Germline loops: CDR1 KGHSH, CDR2 LQKENI. The V and J ends lost 0 bases and 2 bases respectively, with 8 bases between them. In DNA form, the CDR3 reads TGTGCCAGCTCACCACCACCTTTCGCTGGGGCCAACGTCCTGACTTTC. Translation: CASSPPPFAGANVLTF.

V gene TRBV19 combines with J gene TRBJ2-1, with 8 bases aligning to TRBD2. CDR1 and CDR2 from the germline V gene are LNHDA and SQIVND (reference sequence). V lost 3 bases, J lost 0 bases, and 7 bases stayed unmatched. The CDR3 is made up of 17 amino acids. CDR3 bases: TGTGCCAGTAGTATTCACAGCGGGGGTCGCTCCTACAATGAGCAGTTCTTC. Its protein product is CASSIHSGGRSYNEQFF.

The chain links TRBV10-3 to TRBJ2-7; weak D call: TRBD2 (6 bases). Per the germline V gene, CDR1 is ENHRY and CDR2 is SYGVKD. The CDR3 runs to 11 residues. V was shortened by 8 bases and J by 6 bases, with 11 bases between the two germline ends. CDR3 DNA: TGTGCCATCGGAACGACTAGCGAGCAGTACTTC. Residues: CAIGTTSEQYF.

V usage is TRBV7-2 and J usage is TRBJ2-6; no clear D. Germline loops: CDR1 SGHTA, CDR2 FQGNSA. The CDR3 length is 17 residues. With 0 bases removed from V and 0 bases from J, the gap between germline ends came to 9 bases. The CDR3 bases are TGTGCCAGCAGCTTAGCTGTCGGCTCCTCTGGGGCCAACGTCCTGACTTTC. This sequence encodes CASSLAVGSSGANVLTF.

The chain joins TRBV9 to TRBJ2-3, with a possible D match to TRBD2 (5 bases). The CDR3 extends over 15 amino acids. V was shortened by 0 bases and J by 2 bases, with 10 bases between the two germline ends. The germline gives CDR1 SGDLS, CDR2 YYNGEE. CDR3 coding DNA: TGTGCCAGCAGCGTAGGGACTCGCTTCACAGATACGCAGTATTTT. The encoded protein is CASSVGTRFTDTQYF. The full variable domain, rest sourced from reference TRBV9 and TRBJ2-3, is DSGVTQTPKHLITATGQRVTLRCSPRSGDLSVYWYQQSLDQGLQFLIQYYNGEERAKGNILERFSAQQFPDLHSELNLSSLELGDSALYFCASSVGTRFTDTQYFGPGTRLTVL.

The J gene is TRBJ1-1, the V gene TRBV5-1, with TRBD1 matching 10 bases. The germline V gene encodes CDR1 SGHRS and CDR2 YFSETQ. The CDR3 has 15 amino acids. V shed 4 bases and J 4 bases; nucleotides not matched to a gene: 7. As DNA, the CDR3 is TGCGCCAGCAGCCAGACCGGGACAGGGGCCACTGAAGCTTTCTTT. Its translation: CASSQTGTGATEAFF.